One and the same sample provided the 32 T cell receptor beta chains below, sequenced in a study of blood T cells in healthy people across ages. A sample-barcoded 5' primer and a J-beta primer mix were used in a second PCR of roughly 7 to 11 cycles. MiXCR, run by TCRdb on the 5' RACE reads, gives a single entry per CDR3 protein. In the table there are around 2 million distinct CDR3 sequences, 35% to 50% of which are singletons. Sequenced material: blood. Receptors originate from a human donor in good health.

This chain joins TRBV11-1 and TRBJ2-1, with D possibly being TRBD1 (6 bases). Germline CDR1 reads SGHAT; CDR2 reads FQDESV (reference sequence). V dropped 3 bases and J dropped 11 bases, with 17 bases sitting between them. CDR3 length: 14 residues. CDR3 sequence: CASSLAGDLMKQFF. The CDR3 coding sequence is TGTGCCAGCAGCTTGGCAGGGGACCTAATGAAGCAGTTCTTC. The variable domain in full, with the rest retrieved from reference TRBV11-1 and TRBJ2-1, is EAEVAQSPRYKITEKSQAVAFWCDPISGHATLYWYRQILGQGPELLVQFQDESVVDDSQLPKDRFSAERLKGVDSTLKIQPAELGDSAMYLCASSLAGDLMKQFFGPGTRLTVL.

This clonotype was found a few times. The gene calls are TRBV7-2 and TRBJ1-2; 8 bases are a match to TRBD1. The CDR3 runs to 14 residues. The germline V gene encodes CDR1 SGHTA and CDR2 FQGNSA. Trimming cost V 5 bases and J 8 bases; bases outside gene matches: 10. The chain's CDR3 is CASSTGQGVEGYTF. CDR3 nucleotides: TGTGCCAGCAGCACCGGACAGGGAGTGGAAGGCTACACCTTC.

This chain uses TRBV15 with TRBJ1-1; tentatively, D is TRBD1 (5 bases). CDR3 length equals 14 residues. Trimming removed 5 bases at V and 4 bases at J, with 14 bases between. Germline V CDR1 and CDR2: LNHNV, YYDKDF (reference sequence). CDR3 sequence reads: CATSGLRGVTEAFF. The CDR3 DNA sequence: TGTGCCACCAGCGGCTTAAGGGGAGTCACTGAAGCTTTCTTT.

As DNA, the CDR3 is TGCAGTGCTAGAATGGGGGGCGCGGTCGAGCAGTACTTC. This translates into CSARMGGAVEQYF. The chain has TRBV20-1 and TRBJ2-5, with D perhaps TRBD1 or TRBD2 (6 bases each). Matching the DNA end better, TRBJ2-7 makes the J call doubtful. Germline CDR1 is DFQATT and CDR2 is SNEGSKA (reference sequence). There are 13 residues in the CDR3.

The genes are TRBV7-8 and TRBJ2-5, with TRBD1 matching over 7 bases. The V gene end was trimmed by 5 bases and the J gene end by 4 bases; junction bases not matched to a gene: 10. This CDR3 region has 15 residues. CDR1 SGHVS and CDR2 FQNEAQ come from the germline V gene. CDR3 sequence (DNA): TGTGCCAGCAGCAACCTTCGGGCAGGGGGAGAGACCCAGTACTTC. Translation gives CASSNLRAGGETQYF.

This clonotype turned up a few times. The CDR3 region has the DNA TGTGCCAGCTCATCGCAGGGGTTGGAGACCCAGTACTTC. The encoded protein is CASSSQGLETQYF. The chain links TRBV18 to TRBJ2-5; D is perhaps TRBD1 (6 bases). Germline CDR1 is KGHSH and CDR2 is LQKENI. This CDR3 has 13 amino acids. V was shortened by 5 bases and J by 5 bases, with 12 bases between the two germline ends.

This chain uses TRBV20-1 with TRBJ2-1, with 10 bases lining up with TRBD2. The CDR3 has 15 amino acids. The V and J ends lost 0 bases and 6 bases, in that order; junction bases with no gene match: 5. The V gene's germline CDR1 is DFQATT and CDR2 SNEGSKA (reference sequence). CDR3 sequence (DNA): TGCAGTGCTAGAGATACAGCGGGGGGGTCCAATGAGCAGTTCTTC. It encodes CSARDTAGGSNEQFF.

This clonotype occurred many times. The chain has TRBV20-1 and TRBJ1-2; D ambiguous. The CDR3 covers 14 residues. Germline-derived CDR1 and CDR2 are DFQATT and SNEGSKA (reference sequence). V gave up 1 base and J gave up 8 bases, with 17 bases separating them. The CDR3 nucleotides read TGCAGTGCTAGAGTTGTGGTAGGAGGTCACGGCTACACCTTC. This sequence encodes CSARVVVGGHGYTF.

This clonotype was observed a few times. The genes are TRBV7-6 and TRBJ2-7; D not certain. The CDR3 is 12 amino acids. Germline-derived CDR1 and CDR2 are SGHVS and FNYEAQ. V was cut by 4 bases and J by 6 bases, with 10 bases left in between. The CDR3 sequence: CASSYSMAEQYF. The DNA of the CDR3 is TGTGCCAGCAGCTATAGCATGGCCGAGCAGTACTTC.

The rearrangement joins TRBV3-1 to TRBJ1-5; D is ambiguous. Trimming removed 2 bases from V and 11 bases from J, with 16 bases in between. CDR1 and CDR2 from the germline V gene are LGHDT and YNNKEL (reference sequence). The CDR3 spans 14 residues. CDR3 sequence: CASSQFPTGSAQHF. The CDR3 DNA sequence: TGTGCCAGCAGCCAATTCCCGACCGGGAGTGCCCAGCATTTT.

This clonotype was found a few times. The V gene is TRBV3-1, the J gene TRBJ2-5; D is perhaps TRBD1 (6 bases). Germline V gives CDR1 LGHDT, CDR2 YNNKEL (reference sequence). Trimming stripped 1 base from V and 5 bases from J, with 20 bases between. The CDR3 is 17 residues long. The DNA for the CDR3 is TGTGCCAGCAGCCAAGCCCCGGAGAGGGGGACCTGGGAGACCCAGTACTTC. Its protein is CASSQAPERGTWETQYF.

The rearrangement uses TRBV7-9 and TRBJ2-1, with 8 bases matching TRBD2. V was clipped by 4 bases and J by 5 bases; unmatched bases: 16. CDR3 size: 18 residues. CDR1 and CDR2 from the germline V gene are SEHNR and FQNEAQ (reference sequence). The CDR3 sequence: CASSYRFGSGVRDNEQFF. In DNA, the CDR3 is TGTGCCAGCAGCTACCGGTTCGGTAGCGGGGTCAGAGACAATGAGCAGTTCTTC. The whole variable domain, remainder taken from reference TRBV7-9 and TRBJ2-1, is DTGVSQNPRHKITKRGQNVTFRCDPISEHNRLYWYRQTLGQGPEFLTYFQNEAQLEKSRLLSDRFSAERPKGSFSTLEIQRTEQGDSAMYLCASSYRFGSGVRDNEQFFGPGTRLTVL.

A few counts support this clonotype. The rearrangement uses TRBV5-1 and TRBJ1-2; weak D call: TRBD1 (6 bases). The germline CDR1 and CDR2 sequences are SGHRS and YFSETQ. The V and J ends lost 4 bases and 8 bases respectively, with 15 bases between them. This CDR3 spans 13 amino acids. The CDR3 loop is CASSADRRGGYTF. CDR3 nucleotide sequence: TGCGCCAGCAGCGCCGACAGGAGAGGCGGCTACACCTTC.

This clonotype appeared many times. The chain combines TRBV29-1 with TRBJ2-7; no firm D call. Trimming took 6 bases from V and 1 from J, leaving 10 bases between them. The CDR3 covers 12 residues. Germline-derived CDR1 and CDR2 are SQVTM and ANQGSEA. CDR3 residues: CSVETASYEQYF. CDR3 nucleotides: TGCAGCGTCGAGACTGCTTCCTACGAGCAGTACTTC.

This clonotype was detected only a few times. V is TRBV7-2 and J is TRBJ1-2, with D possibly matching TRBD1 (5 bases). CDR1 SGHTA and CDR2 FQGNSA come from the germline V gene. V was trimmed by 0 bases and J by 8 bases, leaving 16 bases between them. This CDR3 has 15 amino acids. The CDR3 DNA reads TGTGCCAGCAGCTTAGCAGTGTCAGGGATTGGGGGCTACACCTTC. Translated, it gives CASSLAVSGIGGYTF.

The CDR3 bases are TGTGCCAGCAGCTTAGGTTCTGTCAGGGCATACGAGCAGTACTTC. As protein: CASSLGSVRAYEQYF. This chain joins TRBV7-2 and TRBJ2-7, with a tentative D call TRBD1 (5 bases). The CDR3 has 15 residues. In germline, CDR1 is SGHTA, CDR2 FQGNSA. Trimming pared 1 base from V and 4 bases from J, leaving 14 bases between.

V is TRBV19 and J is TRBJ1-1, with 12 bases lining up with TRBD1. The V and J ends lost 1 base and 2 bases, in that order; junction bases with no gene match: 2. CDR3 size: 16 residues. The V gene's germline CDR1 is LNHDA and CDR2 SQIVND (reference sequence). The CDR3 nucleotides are TGTGCCAGTAGTATAGTTGGGACAGGGGGCAACACTGAAGCTTTCTTT. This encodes CASSIVGTGGNTEAFF.

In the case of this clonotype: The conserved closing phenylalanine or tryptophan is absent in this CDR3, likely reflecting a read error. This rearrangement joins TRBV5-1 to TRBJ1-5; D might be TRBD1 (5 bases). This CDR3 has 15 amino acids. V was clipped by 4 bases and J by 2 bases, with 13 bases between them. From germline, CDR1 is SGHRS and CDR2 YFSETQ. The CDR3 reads CASSVQGGGNQPQHC. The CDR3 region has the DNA TGCGCCAGCAGCGTACAAGGAGGGGGCAATCAGCCCCAGCATTGT.

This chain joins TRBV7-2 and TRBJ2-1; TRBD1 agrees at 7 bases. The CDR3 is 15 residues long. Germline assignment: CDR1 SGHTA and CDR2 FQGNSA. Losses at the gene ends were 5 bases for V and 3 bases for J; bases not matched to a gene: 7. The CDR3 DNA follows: TGTGCCAGCAGCCCACCTCGACAGGGCTACAATGAGCAGTTCTTC. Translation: CASSPPRQGYNEQFF.

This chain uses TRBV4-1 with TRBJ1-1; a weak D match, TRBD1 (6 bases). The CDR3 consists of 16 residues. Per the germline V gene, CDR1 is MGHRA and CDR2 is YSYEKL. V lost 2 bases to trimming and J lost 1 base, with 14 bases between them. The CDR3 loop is CASSQRSGTQNTEAFF. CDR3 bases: TGCGCCAGCAGCCAAAGGTCCGGGACACAGAACACTGAAGCTTTCTTT.

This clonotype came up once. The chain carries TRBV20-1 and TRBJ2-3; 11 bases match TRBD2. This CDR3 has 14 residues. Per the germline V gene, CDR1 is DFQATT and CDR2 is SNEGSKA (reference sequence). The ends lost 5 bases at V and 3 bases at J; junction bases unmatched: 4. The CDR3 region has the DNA TGCAGTGCTGACCGGACTAGCGGGACAGATACGCAGTATTTT. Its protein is CSADRTSGTDTQYF.

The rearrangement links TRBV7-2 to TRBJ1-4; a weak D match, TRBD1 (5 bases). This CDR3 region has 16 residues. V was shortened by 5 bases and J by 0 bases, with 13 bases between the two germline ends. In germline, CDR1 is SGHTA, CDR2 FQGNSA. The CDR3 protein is CASSHRGDATNEKLFF. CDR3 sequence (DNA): TGTGCCAGCAGCCACCGCGGGGACGCAACTAATGAAAAACTGTTTTTT.

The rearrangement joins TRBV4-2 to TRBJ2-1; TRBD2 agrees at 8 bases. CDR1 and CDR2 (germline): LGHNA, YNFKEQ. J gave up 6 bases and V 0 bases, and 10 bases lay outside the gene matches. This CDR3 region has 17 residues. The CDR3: CASSQDWGGGGRNEQFF. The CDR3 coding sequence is TGTGCCAGCAGCCAAGATTGGGGCGGCGGGGGGCGCAATGAGCAGTTCTTC.

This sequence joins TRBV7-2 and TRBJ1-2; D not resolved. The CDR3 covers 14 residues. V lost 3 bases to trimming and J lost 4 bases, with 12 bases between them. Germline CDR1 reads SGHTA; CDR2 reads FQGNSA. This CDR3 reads CASSFSTQSYGYTF. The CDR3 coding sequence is TGTGCCAGCAGCTTCTCGACCCAGAGCTATGGCTACACCTTC.

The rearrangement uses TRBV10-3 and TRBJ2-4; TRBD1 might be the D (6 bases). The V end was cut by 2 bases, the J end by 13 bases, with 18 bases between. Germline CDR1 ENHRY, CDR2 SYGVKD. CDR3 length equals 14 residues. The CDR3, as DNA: TGTGCCATCAGTGAGGCTTCAGGGGCTGGGGAGCAGTACTTC. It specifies CAISEASGAGEQYF.

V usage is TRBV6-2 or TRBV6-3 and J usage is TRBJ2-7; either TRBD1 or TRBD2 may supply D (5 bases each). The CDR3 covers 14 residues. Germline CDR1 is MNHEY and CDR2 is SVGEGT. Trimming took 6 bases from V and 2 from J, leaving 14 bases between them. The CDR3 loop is CASRGVSGTYEQYF. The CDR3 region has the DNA TGTGCCAGCAGGGGGGTTTCGGGAACCTACGAGCAGTACTTC.

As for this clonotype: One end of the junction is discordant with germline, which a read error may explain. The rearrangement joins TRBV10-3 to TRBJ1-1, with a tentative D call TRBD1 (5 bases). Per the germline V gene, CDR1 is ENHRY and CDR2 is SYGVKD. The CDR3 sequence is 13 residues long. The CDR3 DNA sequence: TGTACCATCAGGGACTTCATGAACACTGAAGCTTTCTTT. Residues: CTIRDFMNTEAFF.

CDR3: CSASNRPGGSYEQYF. The CDR3 DNA is TGCAGTGCTAGCAACCGGCCTGGTGGATCCTACGAGCAGTACTTC. The genes are TRBV20-1 and TRBJ2-7; the D is unclear. The germline V and J ends were trimmed by 3 bases and 1 base, with 16 bases remaining between them. The germline gives CDR1 DFQATT, CDR2 SNEGSKA (reference sequence). This CDR3 region has 15 residues.

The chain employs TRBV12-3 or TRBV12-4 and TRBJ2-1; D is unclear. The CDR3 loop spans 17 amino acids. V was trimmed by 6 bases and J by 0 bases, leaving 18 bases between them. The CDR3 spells CASRPMLTVSSYNEQFF. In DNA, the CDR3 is TGTGCCAGCAGGCCCATGTTAACAGTTAGCTCCTACAATGAGCAGTTCTTC.

The CDR3 sequence: CASSQDKGPYEQYF. The CDR3, as DNA: TGCGCCAGCAGCCAAGATAAAGGTCCCTACGAGCAGTACTTC. This chain connects TRBV4-3 to TRBJ2-7, with no clear D. V lost 0 bases to trimming and J lost 2 bases, with 8 bases between them. Germline values: CDR1 LGHNA, CDR2 YSLEER. CDR3 length: 14 amino acids.

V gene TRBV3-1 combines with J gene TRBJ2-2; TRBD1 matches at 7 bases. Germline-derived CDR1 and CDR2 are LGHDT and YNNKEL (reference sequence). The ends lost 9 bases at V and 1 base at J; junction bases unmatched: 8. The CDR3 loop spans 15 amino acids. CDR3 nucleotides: TGTGCCAGTTGCTCGGGACAGATGAACACCGGGGAGCTGTTTTTT. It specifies CASCSGQMNTGELFF.

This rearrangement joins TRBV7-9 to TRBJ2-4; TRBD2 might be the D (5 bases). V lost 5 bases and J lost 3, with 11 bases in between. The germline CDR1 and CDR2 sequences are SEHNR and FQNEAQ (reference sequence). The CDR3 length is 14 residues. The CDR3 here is CASSREGVKNIQYF. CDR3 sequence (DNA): TGTGCCAGCAGCCGAGAGGGAGTCAAAAACATTCAGTACTTC.